This TCR beta chain was retrieved from a study of cytomegalovirus exposure and HLA in healthy donors. As regards this clone: As yet, its antigen is unknown.

The germline gives CDR1 SEHNR, CDR2 FQNEAQ (reference sequence). The V gene end was trimmed by 1 base and the J gene end by 3 bases; junction bases not matched to a gene: 2. The CDR3 totals 15 residues. The PCR contained 60 Vbeta and 13 Jbeta primers. Repertoires were generated with immunoSEQ multiplex PCR, while TCRdb's copy carries only in-frame clones and drops some. The sample carries more than 100,000 clones, about 60% recorded once. Donors consisted of healthy bone marrow donors. Regarding the study as a whole: Most CMV-associated TCR beta chains were later found to appear HLA-restricted. Presence/absence results assume similar sequencing depth per donor, which may not hold.

The receptor's source is a man aged 40-50 years in good health and CMV-seropositive. The V and J genes are TRBV7-9 and TRBJ2-5; 10 nucleotides line up with TRBD2. Sequencing was performed on PBMCs. The CDR3 is CASSLGLAGEETQYF. For the CDR3, the DNA is TGTGCCAGCAGCTTAGGCCTAGCGGGGGAAGAGACCCAGTACTTC.